Shown below are 13 T cell receptor beta chains from a single sample sequenced in a study of T-cell reconstitution after alpha-beta-depleted transplantation in children. Unique molecular identifiers featured in how the TCRbeta library was prepared. TCRdb reanalysed the PCR reads using MiXCR and keeps one entry per CDR3 protein. Of around 700,000 distinct CDR3 sequences listed, around 13% are singletons. Sequences were derived from PBMCs, sampled before TCRalphabeta/CD19-depleted stem cell transplant. The receptors come from a girl under 10 years old with congenital amegakaryocytic thrombocytopenia, due to receive a stem cell transplant.

The chain couples TRBV11-2 to TRBJ2-7; D is uncertain. This CDR3 has 15 residues. Looked up from germline, CDR1 is SGHAT and CDR2 is FQNNGV. V dropped 0 bases and J dropped 0 bases, with 9 bases sitting between them. As DNA, the CDR3 is TGTGCCAGCAGCTTAGAGACCCAGAGCTCCTACGAGCAGTACTTC. Translation: CASSLETQSSYEQYF.

The rearrangement links TRBV19 to TRBJ1-1; D is ambiguous. This CDR3 contains 12 residues. V lost 7 bases and J 0 bases, leaving 6 bases between the germline ends. Germline V gives CDR1 LNHDA, CDR2 SQIVND (reference sequence). The DNA of the CDR3 is TGTGCCAGTACCGCTATGAACACTGAAGCTTTCTTT. Translating gives CASTAMNTEAFF.

This clonotype was seen many times. The chain links TRBV7-9 to TRBJ2-1, with D unresolved. V lost 1 base to trimming and J lost 6 bases, with 16 bases between them. CDR1 and CDR2 (germline): SEHNR, FQNEAQ (reference sequence). This CDR3 contains 16 residues. DNA for the CDR3: TGTGCCAGCAGCTTAGTGCGTAGTAACTTCGGCAATGAGCAGTTCTTC. This gives the protein CASSLVRSNFGNEQFF.

Many counts were recorded for this clonotype. The rearrangement links TRBV14 to TRBJ2-5, with D perhaps matching TRBD2 (5 bases). The CDR3 extends over 15 amino acids. The V gene's germline CDR1 is SGHDN and CDR2 FVKESK. Trimming pared 7 bases from V and 5 bases from J, leaving 20 bases between. For the CDR3, the DNA is TGTGCCAGCAACTCAAATGCAGAGGGTAGGGAGACCCAGTACTTC. Its translation: CASNSNAEGRETQYF.

This clonotype was detected ten times or more. J is TRBJ2-5 and V is TRBV6-5; possible D gene TRBD2, 5 bases. V lost 0 bases and J 5 bases, leaving 16 bases between the germline ends. The CDR3 has 16 residues. Germline V gives CDR1 MNHEY, CDR2 SVGAGI. CDR3: CASSYSAGGFKETQYF. CDR3 nucleotide sequence: TGTGCCAGCAGTTACTCGGCGGGCGGGTTTAAGGAGACCCAGTACTTC.

The rearrangement joins TRBV20-1 to TRBJ1-6; D uncertain. The germline V gene encodes CDR1 DFQATT and CDR2 SNEGSKA (reference sequence). Trimming took 2 bases from V and 6 from J, leaving 8 bases between them. CDR3 length equals 13 residues. CDR3 sequence (DNA): TGCAGTGCTAGAAAGGAGGCTAATTCACCCCTCCACTTT. This gives the protein CSARKEANSPLHF.

There are many counts of this clonotype. CDR3 in amino acids: CSVVRQGGWTEAFF. CDR3 nucleotides: TGCAGCGTTGTACGACAGGGGGGATGGACTGAAGCTTTCTTT. V usage is TRBV29-1 and J usage is TRBJ1-1, with 9 bases fitting TRBD1. With 4 bases clipped from V and 5 bases from J, the junction kept 8 bases outside the gene matches. CDR1 and CDR2 (germline): SQVTM, ANQGSEA. The CDR3 totals 14 residues.

There are many counts of this clonotype. V gene TRBV7-9 combines with J gene TRBJ2-5, with 10 bases fitting TRBD2. This CDR3 has 17 amino acids. The V and J ends lost 1 base and 3 bases, in that order; junction bases with no gene match: 8. Germline V gene lookup returns CDR1 SEHNR and CDR2 FQNEAQ (reference sequence). The CDR3 DNA sequence: TGTGCCAGCAGCTTAGAATTAGCGGGAGGTCCGGAAGAGACCCAGTACTTC. Encoded protein: CASSLELAGGPEETQYF.

The table lists this clonotype with a few counts. This chain links TRBV5-1 with TRBJ2-1; 9 bases align to TRBD1. The CDR3 spans 13 residues. Germline CDR1 is SGHRS and CDR2 is YFSETQ. J gave up 9 bases and V 5 bases, and 6 bases lay outside the gene matches. This chain's CDR3 is CASRPGTGIEQFF. DNA of the CDR3: TGCGCCAGCAGACCCGGGACAGGGATTGAGCAGTTCTTC.

This clonotype showed up just a few times. The rearrangement uses TRBV29-1 and TRBJ2-2, with unresolved D. V gave up 7 bases and J gave up 5 bases, with 11 bases separating them. This CDR3 is 12 amino acids long. In germline, CDR1 is SQVTM, CDR2 ANQGSEA. The CDR3 DNA reads TGCAGCGATCGGCCTTGGACCGGGGAGCTGTTTTTT. Its translation: CSDRPWTGELFF.

There are many counts of this clonotype. J is TRBJ2-1 and V is TRBV5-1; D tentatively reads TRBD1 or TRBD2 (6 bases each). Germline CDR1 is SGHRS and CDR2 is YFSETQ. V shed 6 bases and J shed 4 bases, with 23 bases lying between them. The CDR3 spans 17 residues. The DNA of the CDR3 is TGCGCCAGCAAAGAGGGTAAGGGGGACTCGCCGTACAATGAGCAGTTCTTC. Translating gives CASKEGKGDSPYNEQFF.

This clonotype was detected ten times or more. The chain is built from TRBV27 and TRBJ2-7; D remains unclear. The CDR3 consists of 15 residues. Trimming removed 3 bases from V and 6 bases from J, with 18 bases in between. The germline V gene encodes CDR1 MNHEY and CDR2 SMNVEV (reference sequence). Here the CDR3 reads CASSLSRAPISEQYF. CDR3 bases: TGTGCCAGCAGTTTGTCCCGAGCGCCCATCTCCGAGCAGTACTTC.

The chain carries TRBV11-1 and TRBJ2-1, with D perhaps matching TRBD1 or TRBD2 (5 bases each). Trimming stripped 1 base from V and 0 bases from J, with 16 bases between. CDR3 length: 18 amino acids. Germline lookup yields CDR1 SGHAT and CDR2 FQDESV (reference sequence). The CDR3 sequence: CASSLGGFWDSSYNEQFF. The CDR3 DNA reads as TGTGCCAGCAGCTTAGGGGGGTTTTGGGATAGCTCCTACAATGAGCAGTTCTTC.